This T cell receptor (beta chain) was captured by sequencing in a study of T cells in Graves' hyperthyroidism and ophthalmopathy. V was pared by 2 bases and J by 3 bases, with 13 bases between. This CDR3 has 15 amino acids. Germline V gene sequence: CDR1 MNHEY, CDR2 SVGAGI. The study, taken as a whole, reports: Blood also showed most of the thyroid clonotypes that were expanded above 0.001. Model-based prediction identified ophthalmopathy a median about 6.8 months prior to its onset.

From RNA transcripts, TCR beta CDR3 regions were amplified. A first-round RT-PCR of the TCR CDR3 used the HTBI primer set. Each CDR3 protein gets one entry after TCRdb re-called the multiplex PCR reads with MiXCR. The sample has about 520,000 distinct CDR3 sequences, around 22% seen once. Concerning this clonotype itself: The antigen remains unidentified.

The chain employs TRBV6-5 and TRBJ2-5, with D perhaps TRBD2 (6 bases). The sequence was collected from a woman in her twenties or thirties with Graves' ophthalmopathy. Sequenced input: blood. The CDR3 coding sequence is TGTGCCAGCAGTTACCATCCGGGAGCGGAAGAGACCCAGTACTTC. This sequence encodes CASSYHPGAEETQYF.